One T cell receptor beta chain is described in this entry. Assay: immunoSEQ multiplex PCR; the TCRdb copy retains only in-frame clones and omits some. Of around 480,000 clones in the sample, roughly 87% are singletons; the top ten hold under 0.75%. Enrolled through a virtual design, the participants were between 18 and 89 years of age and came from 24 US areas. Cohorts were assigned according to the clinical history that participants reported. Donors in Cohort 3 who had recovered were those with two negative PCRs, healthcare professional clearance, or resolution of their symptoms. Germline V gene lookup returns CDR1 SGHDT and CDR2 YYEEEE. The CDR3 sequence is 14 residues long. Trimming removed 4 bases from V and 3 bases from J; junction bases left unmatched: 6. The data stem from a study of blood T cell repertoires in COVID-19.

This receptor was taken from a woman in her late teens or twenties who had recovered from COVID-19. The sample taken for sequencing was PBMCs or T cells enriched from blood (not recorded which). The V gene is TRBV5-6, the J gene TRBJ2-7; TRBD1 aligns across 8 bases. The CDR3 coding sequence is TGTGCCAGCAGCCCCGGACAGGGCTACTACGAGCAGTACTTC. Its translation is CASSPGQGYYEQYF.